The 4 T cell receptor beta chains listed next were all sequenced from one sample in a study of blood T cell repertoires in COVID-19. Sequenced by immunoSEQ multiplex PCR; TCRdb stores in-frame clones only, minus some. The repertoire consists of more than 120,000 clones, with approximately 81% occurring once and the leading ten covering about 2.6%. The sample taken for sequencing was peripheral blood. The source is a human donor with acute or convalescent COVID-19. The donor label of this sample is uncertain.

The gene calls are TRBV5-5 and TRBJ1-4, with D perhaps TRBD1 (6 bases). Germline lookup yields CDR1 SGHKS and CDR2 YYEKEE (reference sequence). The CDR3 spans 16 residues. V dropped 4 bases and J dropped 3 bases, with 16 bases sitting between them. This CDR3 is CASSPNEQGPNEKLFF. The DNA of the CDR3 is TGTGCCAGCAGCCCCAACGAACAGGGACCTAATGAAAAACTGTTTTTT.

The genes are TRBV7-2 and TRBJ1-1; tentative D call: TRBD1 (5 bases). The V end was cut by 0 bases, the J end by 5 bases, with 16 bases between. Germline CDR1 and CDR2: SGHTA and FQGNSA. The CDR3 spans 16 residues. CDR3 DNA sequence: TGTGCCAGCAGCTTAGCGGCGGGGGATCGTGGAACTGAAGCTTTCTTT. This sequence encodes CASSLAAGDRGTEAFF.

The J gene is TRBJ2-3, the V gene TRBV24-1; possibly TRBD1 for D (5 bases). Trimming removed 8 bases at V and 2 bases at J, with 10 bases between. This CDR3 has 13 residues. Germline values: CDR1 KGHDR, CDR2 SFDVKD. The CDR3 sequence: CATMGQNTDTQYF. As DNA, the CDR3 is TGTGCCACCATGGGGCAGAACACAGATACGCAGTATTTT.

The chain couples TRBV23-1 to TRBJ1-3, with TRBD1 as a possible D gene (5 bases). TRBV23-1 is annotated as an ORF whose role is uncertain. There are 16 residues in the CDR3. Deletions cut 11 bases from V and 2 bases from J, with 22 bases between. In DNA form, the CDR3 reads TGCGCCCCTCCAAGGGTCCCTACAGGCGCTGGAAACACCATATATTTT. The encoded protein is CAPPRVPTGAGNTIYF.